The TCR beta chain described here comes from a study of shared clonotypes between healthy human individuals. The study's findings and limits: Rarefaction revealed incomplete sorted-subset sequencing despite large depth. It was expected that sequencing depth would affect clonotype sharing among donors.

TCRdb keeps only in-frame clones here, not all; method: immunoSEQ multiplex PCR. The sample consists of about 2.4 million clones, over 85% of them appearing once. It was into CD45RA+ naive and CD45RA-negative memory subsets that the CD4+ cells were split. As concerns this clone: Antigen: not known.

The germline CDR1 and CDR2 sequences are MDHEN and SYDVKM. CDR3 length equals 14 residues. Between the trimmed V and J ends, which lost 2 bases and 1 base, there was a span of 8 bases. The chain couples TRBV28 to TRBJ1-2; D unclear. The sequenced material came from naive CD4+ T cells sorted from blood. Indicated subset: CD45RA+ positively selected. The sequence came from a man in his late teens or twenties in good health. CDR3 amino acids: CASSLRWSNYGYTF. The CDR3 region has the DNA TGTGCCAGCAGTTTACGGTGGAGTAACTATGGCTACACCTTC.